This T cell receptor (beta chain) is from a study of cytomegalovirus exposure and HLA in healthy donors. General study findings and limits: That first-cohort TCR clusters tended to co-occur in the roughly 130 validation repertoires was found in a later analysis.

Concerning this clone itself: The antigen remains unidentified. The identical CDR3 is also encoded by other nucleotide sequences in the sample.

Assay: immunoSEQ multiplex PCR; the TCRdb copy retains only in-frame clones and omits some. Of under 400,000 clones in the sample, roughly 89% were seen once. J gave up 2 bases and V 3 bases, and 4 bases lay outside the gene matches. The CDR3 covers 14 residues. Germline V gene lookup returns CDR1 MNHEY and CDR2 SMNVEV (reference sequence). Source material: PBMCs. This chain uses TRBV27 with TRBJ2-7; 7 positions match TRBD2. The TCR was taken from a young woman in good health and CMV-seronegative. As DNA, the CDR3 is TGTGCCAGCAGTTTTTCTAGCGGACCCTACGAGCAGTACTTC. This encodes CASSFSSGPYEQYF.